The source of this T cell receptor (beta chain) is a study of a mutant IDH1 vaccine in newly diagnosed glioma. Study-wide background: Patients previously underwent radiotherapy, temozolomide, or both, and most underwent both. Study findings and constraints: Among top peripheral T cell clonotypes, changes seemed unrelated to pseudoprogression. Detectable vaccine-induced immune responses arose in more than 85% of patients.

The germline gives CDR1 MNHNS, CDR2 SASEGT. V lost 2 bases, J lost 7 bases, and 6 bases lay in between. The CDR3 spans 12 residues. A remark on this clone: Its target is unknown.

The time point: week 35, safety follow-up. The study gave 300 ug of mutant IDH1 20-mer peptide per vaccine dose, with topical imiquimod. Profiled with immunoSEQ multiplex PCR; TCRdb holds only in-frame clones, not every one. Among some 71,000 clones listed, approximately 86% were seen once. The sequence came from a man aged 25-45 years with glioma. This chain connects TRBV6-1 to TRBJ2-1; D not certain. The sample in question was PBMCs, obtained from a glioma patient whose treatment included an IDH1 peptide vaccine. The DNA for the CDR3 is TGTGCCAGCAGTGAATCGTGGAATGAGCAGTTCTTC. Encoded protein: CASSESWNEQFF.